This passage covers 19 T cell receptor beta chains from one sample sequenced in a study of cytotoxic CD8 clonotypes in ibrutinib-treated CLL. The protocol was immunoSEQ multiplex PCR, while the TCRdb copy is restricted to in-frame clones and leaves out a portion. The profile shows around 330,000 clones, under 70% of them singletons. Sequencing used PBMCs, obtained after 36 months of ibrutinib treatment. These TCRs come from a human donor with chronic lymphocytic leukemia.

In DNA, the CDR3 is TGCGCCAGCTCCCTCGGCGGGACAGGGAACACTGAAGCTTTCTTT. This translates into CASSLGGTGNTEAFF. The V gene is TRBV5-1, the J gene TRBJ1-1; 8 positions match TRBD1. Trimming removed 7 bases from V and 1 base from J; junction bases left unmatched: 9. CDR3 length equals 15 residues. Germline V gene data show CDR1 as SGHRS and CDR2 as YFSETQ.

A few counts support this clone. The rearrangement uses TRBV9 and TRBJ1-5; a possible D gene is TRBD1 (5 bases). From germline, CDR1 is SGDLS and CDR2 YYNGEE. The CDR3 has 15 residues. V was cut by 1 base and J by 0 bases, with 8 bases left in between. The CDR3 nucleotides read TGTGCCAGCAGCGTATCAGGGTATAGCAATCAGCCCCAGCATTTT. Amino acid sequence: CASSVSGYSNQPQHF. Together with reference TRBV9 and TRBJ1-5, the CDR3 gives the full variable domain: DSGVTQTPKHLITATGQRVTLRCSPRSGDLSVYWYQQSLDQGLQFLIQYYNGEERAKGNILERFSAQQFPDLHSELNLSSLELGDSALYFCASSVSGYSNQPQHFGDGTRLSIL.

The V gene is TRBV2, the J gene TRBJ2-1, with D uncertain. CDR3 length: 13 residues. V lost 4 bases, J lost 7 bases, and 11 bases lay in between. Germline assignment: CDR1 SNHLY and CDR2 FYNNEI. The CDR3 region has the DNA TGTGCCAGCAGTGGATGGGTAGGGAATGAGCAGTTCTTC. This translates into CASSGWVGNEQFF.

The rearrangement links TRBV29-1 to TRBJ2-7; maybe TRBD1 (6 bases). Trimming cost V 6 bases and J 2 bases, with 14 bases left between them. CDR1 and CDR2 (germline): SQVTM, ANQGSEA. CDR3 length: 13 residues. CDR3 bases: TGCAGCGTCACAGGGAATTGGGCCTACGAGCAGTACTTC. Amino acids: CSVTGNWAYEQYF.

J is TRBJ2-5 and V is TRBV6-5, with a weak D call TRBD2 (5 bases). Germline loops: CDR1 MNHEY, CDR2 SVGAGI. CDR3 length equals 16 residues. With 2 bases removed from V and 7 bases from J, the gap between germline ends came to 20 bases. The CDR3 reads CASSYQSGGGYTTQYF. The CDR3 DNA reads as TGTGCCAGCAGTTACCAGAGTGGCGGCGGGTATACGACCCAGTACTTC.

The chain has TRBV2 and TRBJ1-1; D might be TRBD1 (5 bases). There are 11 residues in the CDR3. Germline V gene lookup returns CDR1 SNHLY and CDR2 FYNNEI. The V and J ends lost 6 bases and 6 bases respectively, with 8 bases between them. CDR3 in amino acids: CASRGTAEAFF. The DNA of the CDR3 is TGTGCCAGCAGGGGGACGGCTGAAGCTTTCTTT.

This clone was seen a handful of times. The chain joins TRBV5-5 to TRBJ2-3; possible D gene TRBD2, 5 bases. Deletions cut 4 bases from V and 4 bases from J, with 10 bases between. Germline V gives CDR1 SGHKS, CDR2 YYEKEE (reference sequence). This CDR3 region has 13 residues. The DNA of the CDR3 is TGTGCCAGCAGCCCCGGGGTAGCAGATACGCAGTATTTT. Encoded protein: CASSPGVADTQYF.

This chain joins TRBV7-8 and TRBJ1-1, with D perhaps matching TRBD1 (6 bases). CDR1 is SGHVS and CDR2 is FQNEAQ in the germline V gene. The CDR3 is made up of 15 amino acids. The V end was cut by 5 bases, the J end by 1 base, with 14 bases between. DNA for the CDR3: TGTGCCAGCAGCCCCTTGACAGGTGCGAACACTGAAGCTTTCTTT. Its translation: CASSPLTGANTEAFF.

This clone was found once. The chain combines TRBV10-3 with TRBJ2-1; perhaps TRBD2 as D (5 bases). The germline V and J ends were trimmed by 7 bases and 0 bases, with 7 bases remaining between them. CDR1 and CDR2 (germline): ENHRY, SYGVKD. This CDR3 spans 13 amino acids. In DNA, the CDR3 is TGTGCCATCAAACGGGACTCCTACAATGAGCAGTTCTTC. This encodes CAIKRDSYNEQFF.

This chain links TRBV9 with TRBJ2-1; D not resolved. Trimming removed 3 bases at V and 0 bases at J, with 16 bases between. CDR1 SGDLS and CDR2 YYNGEE come from the germline V gene. CDR3 length: 17 amino acids. Here the CDR3 reads CASSADFGYDSYNEQFF. The DNA for the CDR3 is TGTGCCAGCAGCGCCGACTTTGGGTACGACTCCTACAATGAGCAGTTCTTC.

The genes are TRBV6-5 and TRBJ2-7; unclear D gene. The CDR3 sequence is 15 residues long. V was cut by 2 bases and J by 3 bases, with 14 bases left in between. Germline assignment: CDR1 MNHEY and CDR2 SVGAGI. CDR3 loop: CASSYAHTVNYEQYF. The CDR3 DNA sequence: TGTGCCAGCAGTTACGCCCACACAGTTAACTACGAGCAGTACTTC.

The chain has TRBV6-6 and TRBJ2-7, with TRBD2 matching over 11 bases. CDR1 and CDR2 (germline): MNHNY, SVGAGI (reference sequence). The CDR3 runs to 15 residues. Trimming removed 3 bases from V and 2 bases from J; junction bases left unmatched: 3. The CDR3 sequence is CASSYLAGGPYEQYF. CDR3 DNA sequence: TGTGCCAGCAGTTATCTAGCGGGAGGACCCTACGAGCAGTACTTC.

This clone was counted between two and nine times. The chain combines TRBV6-6 with TRBJ2-5; D is unclear. The CDR3 is 12 amino acids. The V gene's germline CDR1 is MNHNY and CDR2 SVGAGI (reference sequence). V gave up 0 bases and J gave up 4 bases, with 3 bases separating them. The CDR3 DNA follows: TGTGCCAGCAGTTACTCGGGAGAGACCCAGTACTTC. Amino acids: CASSYSGETQYF.

This sequence joins TRBV9 and TRBJ2-1; D is unclear. The germline V and J ends were trimmed by 4 bases and 0 bases, with 11 bases remaining between them. This CDR3 region has 15 residues. CDR1 and CDR2 (germline): SGDLS, YYNGEE. In nucleotides, the CDR3 is TGTGCCAGCAGCCCTACATTACACTCCTACAATGAGCAGTTCTTC. It translates to CASSPTLHSYNEQFF.

In this sample, this clone turned up a few times. The rearrangement joins TRBV6-1 to TRBJ2-7, with D possibly being TRBD1 (6 bases). Germline assignment: CDR1 MNHNS and CDR2 SASEGT. CDR3 length: 13 residues. The V and J ends lost 5 bases and 7 bases respectively, with 15 bases between them. The chain's CDR3 is CASSTNQGWEQYF. CDR3 DNA: TGTGCCAGCAGTACGAATCAGGGGTGGGAGCAGTACTTC.

This clone was detected a few times. The chain uses TRBV5-1 and TRBJ1-5, with D maybe TRBD1 (6 bases). There are 14 residues in the CDR3. The V gene lost 2 bases and the J gene lost 6 bases, with 12 bases spanning the gap. Germline lookup yields CDR1 SGHRS and CDR2 YFSETQ. In DNA, the CDR3 is TGCGCCAGCAGCTTTAGGGGGGGCGGTCAGCCCCAGCATTTT. Protein: CASSFRGGGQPQHF.

The chain joins TRBV6-1 to TRBJ2-2; 7 bases fit TRBD2. V gave up 5 bases and J gave up 2 bases; unmatched junction bases: 5. The CDR3 is 15 residues long. Germline loops: CDR1 MNHNS, CDR2 SASEGT. The CDR3 DNA sequence: TGTGCCAGCAGTCAGCGGGGTCGCAACACCGGGGAGCTGTTTTTT. This gives the protein CASSQRGRNTGELFF.

V and J are TRBV5-1 and TRBJ2-7; D unclear. Germline V CDR1 and CDR2: SGHRS, YFSETQ. The CDR3 runs to 14 residues. Trimming shortened V by 2 bases and J by 3 bases, and 12 bases separated the two germline ends. CDR3 region: CASSFFPTNYEQYF. CDR3 nucleotides: TGCGCCAGCAGCTTCTTCCCCACCAACTACGAGCAGTACTTC.

This chain joins TRBV5-1 and TRBJ2-3; D remains unclear. CDR1 SGHRS and CDR2 YFSETQ come from the germline V gene. V lost 2 bases to trimming and J lost 2 bases, with 15 bases between them. The CDR3 runs 16 residues. For the CDR3, the DNA is TGCGCCAGCAGCTTAGAGGCGGCCTCTGTCACAGATACGCAGTATTTT. This translates into CASSLEAASVTDTQYF.